This T cell receptor (beta chain) was recovered during a study of OX40 agonist ivuxolimab in advanced cancers. The length of the CDR3 is 15 residues. Worth noting for this clone: Its antigen is not known.

TCRdb's copy holds only in-frame clones and misses some; the assay was immunoSEQ multiplex PCR. The sample carries tens of thousands of clones, about 91% recorded once. Findings and caveats of the study: Individuals who were partial responders at 0.1-3.0 mg/kg had clonal expansion that ranked among the lowest. Blood T cells, both CD4+ and CD8+, expanded clonally by week 6 at 0.1 to 3.0 mg/kg. Expanded clones belonging to CD8+ T cells outnumbered, on average, those of CD4+.

The specimen was CD4+ or CD8+ T cells sorted from blood, collected in a trial of the OX40 agonist ivuxolimab. The receptor comes from an adult with an advanced solid tumor such as melanoma, head and neck, liver or kidney cancer. V and J are TRBV1 and TRBJ1-5. TRBV1 is a documented pseudogene. The CDR3 sequence: CTSSRDATPGQPQHF. The CDR3 DNA reads TGCACCAGCAGTCGGGATGCGACCCCCGGTCAGCCCCAGCATTTT.